This T cell receptor (beta chain) was observed in a study of T-cell reconstitution after alpha-beta-depleted transplantation in children. The CDR3 has 17 amino acids. Germline CDR1 and CDR2: SGDLS and YYNGEE. V lost 0 bases to trimming and J lost 2 bases, with 15 bases between them. Unique molecular identifiers tagged the TCRbeta library. TCRdb reanalysed the PCR reads using MiXCR and keeps one entry per CDR3 protein. The table lists around 240,000 distinct CDR3 sequences, approximately 9.8% of them singletons. In this sample, this clonotype turned up once. Sequencing was performed on PBMCs from the stem cell graft donor, taken from the stem cell graft. The chain couples TRBV9 to TRBJ1-3; D is unresolved. This clonotype originated in a human donor who donated a stem cell graft to a child with SCID. CDR3 nucleotide sequence: TGTGCCAGCAGCGTAGCTGTTCCTCTCTCGCCTGGAAACACCATATATTTT. It encodes CASSVAVPLSPGNTIYF.